This TCR beta chain comes out of a study of blood T cells in healthy people across ages. Then a second PCR, running roughly 6 to 12 cycles, was carried out with a sample-barcoded 5' primer and a J-beta primer mix. A single record per CDR3 protein comes from TCRdb applying MiXCR to the 5' RACE reads. There are about 1,600,000 distinct CDR3 sequences in the sample; 35% to 45% occur only once, and 7.9% lies in the top ten. Germline V gene sequence: CDR1 DFQATT, CDR2 SNEGSKA (reference sequence). J was trimmed by 5 bases and V by 1 base; bases with no gene match: 8. CDR3 length: 16 residues. This TCR was sampled from a woman aged 18-30 years in good health. Sequencing used blood. V gene TRBV20-1 combines with J gene TRBJ2-7; 13 positions match TRBD2. CDR3 sequence (DNA): TGCAGTGCTAGAGTCACGGGACTAGCGGGACCAAACGAGCAGTACTTC. Translated, it gives CSARVTGLAGPNEQYF.